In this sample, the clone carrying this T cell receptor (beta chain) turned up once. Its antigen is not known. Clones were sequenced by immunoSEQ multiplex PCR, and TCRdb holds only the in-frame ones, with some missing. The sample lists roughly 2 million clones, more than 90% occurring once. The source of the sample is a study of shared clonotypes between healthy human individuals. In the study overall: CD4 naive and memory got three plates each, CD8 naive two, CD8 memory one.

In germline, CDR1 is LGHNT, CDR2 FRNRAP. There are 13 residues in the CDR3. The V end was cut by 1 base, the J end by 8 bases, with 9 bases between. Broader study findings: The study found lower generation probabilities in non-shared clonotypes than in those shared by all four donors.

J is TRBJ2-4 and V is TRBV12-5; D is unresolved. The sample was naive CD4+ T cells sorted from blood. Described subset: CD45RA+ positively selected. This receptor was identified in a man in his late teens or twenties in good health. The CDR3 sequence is CASGLERRDIQYF. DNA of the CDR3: TGTGCTAGTGGTTTGGAACGCCGGGACATTCAGTACTTC.